This T cell receptor beta chain came from a study of T and B cells in COVID-19 patients. Study summary: The recovered cohort's median age was about 34 years, versus about 63 years in active infection.

Note on this clonotype: The antigen is unknown.

The CDR3 consists of 13 residues. V was pared by 2 bases and J by 5 bases, with 10 bases between. The V gene's germline CDR1 is SGHRS and CDR2 YFSETQ. Each TRB amplification used roughly 220-550 ng of genomic DNA from blood. Overall study findings and caveats: Blood from mildly ill patients while symptomatic, and early samples from severe cases, were scarce.

Multiplex PCR with BIOMED2 TRB-A/B primer pools amplified TRB rearrangements. TCRdb reanalysed the multiplex PCR reads using MiXCR and keeps one entry per CDR3 protein. The sample records about 14,000 distinct CDR3 sequences, under 30% being singletons. The rearrangement joins TRBV5-1 to TRBJ2-5; D is possibly TRBD2 (6 bases). Sequenced material: blood. The sequence was collected from a human donor who had recovered from COVID-19. CDR3 coding DNA: TGCGCCAGCAGCTTAGGACGGGGGGAGACCCAGTACTTC. Residues: CASSLGRGETQYF.